The entry below describes one T cell receptor beta chain. Original processing notes: Amplification of reference gene primers provided the estimated nucleated cell counts. The table came from immunoSEQ multiplex PCR; TCRdb's copy has only in-frame clones and leaves some out. V and J calls and clone size come straight from that table; D and trimming were deduced from the DNA. The sample gives about 80,000 clones, about 90% of which show up once; around 4% is in the top ten. The record originates from a study of blood T cell repertoires in COVID-19. As for the study in general: Samples representing acute and convalescent COVID-19 were sourced from the United States, Italy and Spain. T cells, B-cell-depleted T cells, or PBMCs provided the cDNA or gDNA that served as material.

The CDR3 extends over 15 amino acids. The germline gives CDR1 LNHDA, CDR2 SQIVND (reference sequence). Trimming removed 3 bases from V and 5 bases from J, with 13 bases in between. The chain is built from TRBV19 and TRBJ2-2; D is perhaps TRBD1 (5 bases). The sequence derives from a woman older than 75 with active or convalescent COVID-19. Sample: peripheral blood. The CDR3 nucleotides are TGTGCCAGTAGTATTGGGAACAGGCGGACCGGGGAGCTGTTTTTT. Its translation: CASSIGNRRTGELFF.